This TCR beta chain was profiled in a study of neurological immune-mediated disorders. TCRdb analysed the 5' RACE reads with MiXCR anew, one entry per CDR3 protein. The sample has some 57,000 distinct CDR3 sequences, around 4.7% seen once. Study-level results: The phylogenetic placement of 18 of 34 multiple sclerosis patients' repertoires in one related-CDR3 cluster constitutes a possible signature.

V lost 11 bases to trimming and J lost 5 bases, with 12 bases between them. CDR1 is MNHEY and CDR2 is SVGAGI in the germline V gene. CDR3 size: 11 residues. This clonotype occurred many times. The antigen is undetermined. This clonotype was sampled from a woman aged 50 to 65 with multiple sclerosis. Sequencing was carried out using PBMCs. The rearrangement joins TRBV6-5 to TRBJ1-1, with a tentative D call TRBD1 (5 bases). The CDR3 reads CAAIWGTEAFF. The CDR3 coding sequence is TGTGCCGCCATCTGGGGGACTGAAGCTTTCTTT.